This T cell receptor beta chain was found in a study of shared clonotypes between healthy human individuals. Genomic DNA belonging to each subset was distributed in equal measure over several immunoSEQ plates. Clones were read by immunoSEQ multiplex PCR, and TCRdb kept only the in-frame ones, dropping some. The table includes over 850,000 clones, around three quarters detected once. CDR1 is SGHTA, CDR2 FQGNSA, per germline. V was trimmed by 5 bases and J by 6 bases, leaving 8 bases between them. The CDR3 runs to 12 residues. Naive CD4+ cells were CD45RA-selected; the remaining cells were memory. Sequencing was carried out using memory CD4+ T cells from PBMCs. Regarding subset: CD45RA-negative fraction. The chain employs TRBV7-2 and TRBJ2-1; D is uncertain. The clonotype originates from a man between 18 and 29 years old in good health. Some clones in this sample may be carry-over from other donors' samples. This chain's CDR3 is CASSPPTNEQFF. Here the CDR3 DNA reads TGTGCCAGCAGCCCCCCCACCAATGAGCAGTTCTTC.